The present TCR beta chain was sequenced within a study of blood T cell repertoires in COVID-19. Background on the study: The United States, Italy and Spain supplied acute and convalescent COVID-19 samples.

Authors' data handling: Reference gene primer amplification gave nucleated cell count estimates. Some clones are missing from TCRdb's copy, which holds only in-frame ones; the method was immunoSEQ multiplex PCR. V and J calls and clone size follow that table, whereas D and trimming were derived from the DNA. The sample has 50,000 to 65,000 clones, 55% to 80% seen once. Trimming removed 4 bases from V and 2 bases from J, with 9 bases in between. The CDR3 covers 13 residues. CDR1 is SGHVS, CDR2 FQNEAQ, per germline. Followed over time, Seattle patients had been enrolled while infection was active. This chain uses TRBV7-8 with TRBJ2-7; D possibly corresponds to TRBD1 (6 bases). The receptor's source is a woman in her 70s with COVID-19, enrolled during active disease. Input material: peripheral blood. The CDR3 DNA follows: TGTGCCAGCAGCTCCAGGACAGCCTACGAGCAGTACTTC. Protein: CASSSRTAYEQYF.